This T cell receptor beta chain comes out of a study of blood T cell repertoires in COVID-19. Whole-study context: Samples representing acute and convalescent COVID-19 were sourced from the United States, Italy and Spain. Sample material is recorded as cDNA or gDNA derived from T cells, B-cell-depleted T cells, or PBMCs.

CDR1 and CDR2 from the germline V gene are LGHDT and YNNKEL (reference sequence). V was clipped by 0 bases and J by 4 bases, with 10 bases between them. This CDR3 spans 15 amino acids. In the original processing: By means of reference gene primer amplification, nucleated cell counts were estimated. The repertoire was sequenced with immunoSEQ multiplex PCR; TCRdb's copy has only in-frame clones and lacks some. V and J calls and clone size are copied from that table; D and trimming were computed from the DNA. The sample has 45,000 to 60,000 clones, around 84% seen once. This receptor was identified in a woman of 80 years or more with acute or convalescent COVID-19. The sample taken for sequencing was peripheral blood. J is TRBJ2-1 and V is TRBV3-1 (or the pseudogene TRBV3-2), with D uncertain. The CDR3 sequence: CASSQDILEYNEQFF. The CDR3 DNA reads TGTGCCAGCAGCCAAGATATCCTAGAATACAATGAGCAGTTCTTC.